The sequence of this TCR beta chain was determined in a study of OX40 agonist ivuxolimab in advanced cancers. In the study overall: Hepatocellular carcinoma, melanoma, renal cell or head and neck cancer affected the dose-escalation patients. Study observations and caveats: The antigens recognized by the expanded peripheral T cells, that is their antigen specificity, were not determined. There was clonal expansion of CD4+ and CD8+ blood T cells by week 6 at 0.1 to 3.0 mg/kg.

Patients with a history of autoimmune disease or on systemic immunosuppression were excluded. Details on this clone: Its target is unknown.

The CDR3 runs to 16 residues. In germline, CDR1 is MNHEY, CDR2 SMNVEV (reference sequence). V shed 5 bases and J shed 4 bases, with 18 bases lying between them. TCRdb's table, derived via immunoSEQ multiplex PCR, lists solely in-frame clones and lacks some. The sample shows tens of thousands of clones, about nine tenths of them seen only once. The chain employs TRBV27 and TRBJ2-1; D is unclear. Sample: CD4+ or CD8+ T cells sorted from blood, taken in a trial of the OX40 agonist ivuxolimab. This clonotype originated in an adult with an advanced solid tumor such as melanoma, head and neck, liver or kidney cancer. For the CDR3, the DNA is TGTGCCAGCAGTCCTATTCAAATTCGAGTATACAATGAGCAGTTCTTC. It specifies CASSPIQIRVYNEQFF.